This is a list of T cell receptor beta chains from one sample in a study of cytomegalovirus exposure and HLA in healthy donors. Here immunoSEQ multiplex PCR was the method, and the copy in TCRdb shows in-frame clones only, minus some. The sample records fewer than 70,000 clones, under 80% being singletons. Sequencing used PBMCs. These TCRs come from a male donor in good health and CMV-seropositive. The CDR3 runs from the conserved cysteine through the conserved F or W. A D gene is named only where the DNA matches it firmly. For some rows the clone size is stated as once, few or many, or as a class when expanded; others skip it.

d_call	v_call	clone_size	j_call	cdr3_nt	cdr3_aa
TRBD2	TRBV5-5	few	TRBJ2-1	TGTGCCAGCAGTCCCGGGACTAGCGGGGTTGGCGAGCAGTTCTTC	CASSPGTSGVGEQFF
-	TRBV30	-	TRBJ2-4	TGTGCCTGGAGTGTACCAGGGGCGACCAGGGCCAAAAACATTCAGTACTTC	CAWSVPGATRAKNIQYF
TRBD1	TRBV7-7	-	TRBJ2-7	TGTGCCAGCAGCTGTTACAGGGGTCAAGGCGACGAGCAGTACTTC	CASSCYRGQGDEQYF
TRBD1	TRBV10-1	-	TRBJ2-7	TGCGCCAATTCGGACAGGAGCTACGAGCAGTACTTC	CANSDRSYEQYF
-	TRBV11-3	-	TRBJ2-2	TGTGCCAGCAGCCCCGTGCGGGGATTCAACGCCGGGGAGCTGTTTTTT	CASSPVRGFNAGELFF
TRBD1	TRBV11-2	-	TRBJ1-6	TGTGCCAGCAGCCGCCGACAGGGCAGTTCACCCCTCCACTTT	CASSRRQGSSPLHF
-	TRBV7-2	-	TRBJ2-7	TGTGCCAGCAGCTCGACGGGAACTTCCTACGAGCAGTACTTC	CASSSTGTSYEQYF
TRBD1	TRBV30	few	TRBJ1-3	TGTGCCTGGAGTGGGGACAGCGGAAACACCATATATTTT	CAWSGDSGNTIYF
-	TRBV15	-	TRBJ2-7	TGTGCCACCAGCGGCCTAGGAGCCTCCGACGAGCAGTACTTC	CATSGLGASDEQYF
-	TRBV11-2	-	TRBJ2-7	TGTGCCAGCGGCTCCGCAAAGGGCAGGGTAGGACACGAGCAGTACTTC	CASGSAKGRVGHEQYF
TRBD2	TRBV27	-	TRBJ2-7	TGTGCCAGCAGTTTACCGGGACTAGAAGCAAACGAGCAGTACTTC	CASSLPGLEANEQYF
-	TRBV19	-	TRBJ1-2	TGTGCCAGTAGTATAAGTGGTGCCAGCTATGGCTACACCTTC	CASSISGASYGYTF
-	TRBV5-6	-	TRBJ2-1	TGTGCCAGCAGTCTGCGGACCTACAATGAGCAGTTCTTC	CASSLRTYNEQFF
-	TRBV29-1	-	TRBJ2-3	TGCAGCGGTATTCGGGGGACCACAGATACGCAGTATTTT	CSGIRGTTDTQYF
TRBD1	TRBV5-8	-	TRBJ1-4	TGTGCCAGCAGCAAAGGACAGGGTGCAACTAATGAAAAACTGTTTTTT	CASSKGQGATNEKLFF
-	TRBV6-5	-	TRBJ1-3	TGTGCCAGTTCCGAGTGGGCTCGGAACACCATATATTTT	CASSEWARNTIYF
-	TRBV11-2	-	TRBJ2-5	TGTGCCAGCAGCCCCTCTAGAGAGACCCAGTACTTC	CASSPSRETQYF
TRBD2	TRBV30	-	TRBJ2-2	TGTGCCTGGAGTGTACTGGGAGGGGCAAACGGGGAGCTGTTTTTT	CAWSVLGGANGELFF
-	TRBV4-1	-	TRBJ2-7	TGCGCCAGCAGCCAGGAGCGCCGGGGTTCCTACGAGCAGTACTTC	CASSQERRGSYEQYF
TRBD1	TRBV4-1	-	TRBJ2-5	TGCGCCAGCAGCCCAGGCGGGCAGGGGGCTCAAGAGACCCAGTACTTC	CASSPGGQGAQETQYF
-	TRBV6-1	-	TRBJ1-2	TGTGCCAGCAGTGATAATAGGGGTCCTACCCTTAACTATGGCTACACCTTC	CASSDNRGPTLNYGYTF
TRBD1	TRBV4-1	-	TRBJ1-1	TGCGCCAGCAGCCAGCGGGGACAGGGGGCGCCCACTGAAGCTTTCTTT	CASSQRGQGAPTEAFF
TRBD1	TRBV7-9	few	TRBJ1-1	TGTTCCAGCAGCTCCTCCCGTGCGACAGGGGGCACTGAAGCTTTCTTT	CSSSSSRATGGTEAFF
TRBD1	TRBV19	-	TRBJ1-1	TGTGCCAGTAGGAAAGATGACAGGGGGCGAACTGAAGCTTTCTTT	CASRKDDRGRTEAFF
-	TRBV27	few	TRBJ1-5	TGTGCCAGCAGTTTTGGGGGGTATAGCAATCAGCCCCAGCATTTT	CASSFGGYSNQPQHF
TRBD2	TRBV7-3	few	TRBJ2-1	TGTGCCAGCAGCTTACTCTCGAGTAGCGGGATATACAATGAGCAGTTCTTC	CASSLLSSSGIYNEQFF
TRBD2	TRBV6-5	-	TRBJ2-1	TGTGCCAGCAAAGTAGGGACTAGAAACAATGAGCAGTTCTTC	CASKVGTRNNEQFF
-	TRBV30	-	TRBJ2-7	TGTGCCTGGAGAGAAAAGACACAAGGAGGCTACGAGCAGTACTTC	CAWREKTQGGYEQYF
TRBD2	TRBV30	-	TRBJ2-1	TGTGCCTGGAGTGTGCTAGCGGGAGACTACAATGAGCAGTTCTTC	CAWSVLAGDYNEQFF
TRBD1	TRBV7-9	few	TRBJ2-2	TGTGCCAGCAGCCCCGGGACAGCGAACACCGGGGAGCTGTTTTTT	CASSPGTANTGELFF
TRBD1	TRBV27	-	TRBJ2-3	TGTGCCAGCAGTTGGACAGGGAGGACAGATACGCAGTATTTT	CASSWTGRTDTQYF
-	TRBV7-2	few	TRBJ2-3	TGTGCCAGCAGCTTAGCGCTAGCGCGCACAGATACGCAGTATTTT	CASSLALARTDTQYF
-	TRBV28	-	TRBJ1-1	TGTGCCAGCAGTGGACGACCGGGACAGAACACTGAAGCTTTCTTT	CASSGRPGQNTEAFF
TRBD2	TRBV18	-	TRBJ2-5	TGTGCCAGCTCACCGCGACTAGCGGGGGCCCAAGAGACCCAGTACTTC	CASSPRLAGAQETQYF
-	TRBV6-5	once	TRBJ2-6	TGTGCCAGCAGTTACGACCCCACTACTGGGGCCAACGTCCTGACTTTC	CASSYDPTTGANVLTF
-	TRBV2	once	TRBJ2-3	TGTGCCAGCAAGGAGGGAAGCAGCACAGATACGCAGTATTTT	CASKEGSSTDTQYF
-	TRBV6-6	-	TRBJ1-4	TGTGCCAGCAGCGAGACAGCCTGGGGAACTAATGAAAAACTGTTTTTT	CASSETAWGTNEKLFF
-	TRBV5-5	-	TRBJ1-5	TGTGCCAGCAGCCCGGAGGGGTATAGCAATCAGCTCCAGCATTTT	CASSPEGYSNQLQHF
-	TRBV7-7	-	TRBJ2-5	TGTGCCAGCAGCTCTACAGGGATGCGGCAAGAGACCCAGTACTTC	CASSSTGMRQETQYF
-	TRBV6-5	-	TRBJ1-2	TGTGCCAGCAGTGATTCCCGGGGGTACTATGGCTACACCTTC	CASSDSRGYYGYTF
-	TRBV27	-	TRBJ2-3	TGTGCCAGCAGTTTATCGTCTCGCACAGATACGCAGTATTTT	CASSLSSRTDTQYF
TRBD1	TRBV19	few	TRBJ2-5	TGTGCCAGTAGTTCAATCGGGACAGACCAAGAGACCCAGTACTTC	CASSSIGTDQETQYF
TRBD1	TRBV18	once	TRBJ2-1	TGTGCCAGCTCACCAATGGGCTACAGGGGGTCAGGCAATGAGCAGTTCTTC	CASSPMGYRGSGNEQFF